Following are 21 T cell receptor beta chains from one sample sequenced in a study of blood T cell repertoires in COVID-19. TCRdb's table, derived via immunoSEQ multiplex PCR, lists solely in-frame clones and lacks some. Of around 70,000 clones listed, around 93% are singletons. Sequencing was carried out using peripheral blood. The receptors originated from a human donor in a cohort sampled during active COVID-19.

The chain combines TRBV2 with TRBJ2-3, with 9 bases lining up with TRBD2. There are 14 residues in the CDR3. The germline CDR1 and CDR2 sequences are SNHLY and FYNNEI. Unmatched junction bases numbered 5, after V lost 8 bases and J lost 2 bases. The CDR3 DNA is TGTGCCAGCGGAGCGGGGGGAATCACAGATACGCAGTATTTT. This encodes CASGAGGITDTQYF.

The chain is built from TRBV5-1 and TRBJ2-1, with TRBD1 matching over 8 bases. Trimming cost V 1 base and J 2 bases; bases outside gene matches: 2. CDR1 SGHRS and CDR2 YFSETQ come from the germline V gene. The CDR3 runs 15 residues. CDR3 sequence (DNA): TGCGCCAGCAGCTTGCAGGGGGCGACCTACAATGAGCAGTTCTTC. Protein: CASSLQGATYNEQFF.

The rearrangement links TRBV5-1 to TRBJ2-5, with 9 bases matching TRBD2. With 1 base clipped from V and 2 bases from J, the junction kept 3 bases outside the gene matches. CDR1 and CDR2 (germline): SGHRS, YFSETQ. The CDR3 runs 15 residues. CDR3 DNA sequence: TGCGCCAGCAGCTTGCTTAGCGGGAGACAAGAGACCCAGTACTTC. It codes for CASSLLSGRQETQYF.

The V call is TRBV27, the J call TRBJ2-7, with 10 bases identical to TRBD2. This CDR3 is built from 14 residues. Losses at the gene ends were 5 bases for V and 5 bases for J; bases not matched to a gene: 6. The germline gives CDR1 MNHEY, CDR2 SMNVEV (reference sequence). The CDR3: CASSPRTSGDEQYF. The CDR3 region has the DNA TGTGCCAGCAGTCCACGGACTAGCGGCGACGAGCAGTACTTC.

The V and J genes are TRBV12-5 and TRBJ1-2; no definite D call. Germline CDR1 LGHNT, CDR2 FRNRAP. The CDR3 length is 15 residues. Trimming stripped 1 base from V and 4 bases from J, with 13 bases between. In nucleotides, the CDR3 is TGTGCTAGTGGTTTGGGTTCCCTTCTTAGCTATGGCTACACCTTC. Translation gives CASGLGSLLSYGYTF.

V usage is TRBV28 and J usage is TRBJ1-2, with a weak D call TRBD1 (6 bases). Germline V gene sequence: CDR1 MDHEN, CDR2 SYDVKM. V shed 6 bases and J shed 8 bases, with 25 bases lying between them. The CDR3 has 16 amino acids. As DNA, the CDR3 is TGTGCCAGCAGAGGGGGGGACGAATTCGGGGTCCAAGGCTACACCTTC. Its protein product is CASRGGDEFGVQGYTF.

This rearrangement joins TRBV3-1 (or the pseudogene TRBV3-2) to TRBJ2-3; the D is unclear. V lost 4 bases and J lost 6, with 11 bases in between. Germline loops: CDR1 LGHDT, CDR2 YNNKEL (reference sequence). The CDR3 runs to 13 residues. The CDR3 sequence is CASSLSEEDTQYF. For the CDR3, the DNA is TGTGCCAGCAGCCTTTCCGAGGAGGATACGCAGTATTTT.

This clone was detected only once. The chain is built from TRBV4-2 and TRBJ2-7; TRBD1 matches 7 bases. This CDR3 is 14 amino acids long. The germline CDR1 and CDR2 sequences are LGHNA and YNFKEQ. V shed 2 bases, J shed 3 bases, and the junction held 4 bases outside the gene matches. The CDR3 here is CASSQRTGVYEQYF. CDR3 in DNA: TGTGCCAGCAGCCAACGGACAGGAGTCTACGAGCAGTACTTC.

V gene TRBV13 combines with J gene TRBJ2-7; 8 nucleotides align to TRBD1. CDR3 length equals 14 residues. Germline V gene data show CDR1 as PRHDT and CDR2 as FYEKMQ (reference sequence). The V gene end was trimmed by 4 bases and the J gene end by 1 base; junction bases not matched to a gene: 3. Here the CDR3 reads CASSSGGVSYEQYF. CDR3 DNA: TGTGCCAGCAGCTCAGGGGGCGTTTCCTACGAGCAGTACTTC.

CDR3 DNA: TGTGCCAGCAGTGCCAGGACTAGCGGGGGTCAGCAAGAGCAGTTCTTC. It encodes CASSARTSGGQQEQFF. The rearrangement links TRBV2 to TRBJ2-1; 13 bases fit TRBD2. The germline V gene encodes CDR1 SNHLY and CDR2 FYNNEI. CDR3 length equals 16 residues. With 4 bases clipped from V and 10 bases from J, the junction kept 10 bases outside the gene matches.

This clone was detected once. The chain couples TRBV4-2 to TRBJ2-7, with 14 bases that match TRBD2. From germline, CDR1 is LGHNA and CDR2 YNFKEQ. V shed 6 bases, J shed 3 bases, and the junction held 13 bases outside the gene matches. The CDR3 is made up of 18 amino acids. The CDR3 protein is CASSRGLAGDQGVYEQYF. CDR3 coding DNA: TGTGCCAGCAGTCGGGGACTAGCGGGAGATCAAGGGGTCTACGAGCAGTACTTC.

The V call is TRBV10-3, the J call TRBJ2-7, with TRBD2 identical over 9 bases. Germline V gene data show CDR1 as ENHRY and CDR2 as SYGVKD. The J segment lost 3 bases and the V segment lost 6 bases, leaving 3 bases of the junction unmatched. This CDR3 region has 13 residues. CDR3 loop: CAIREAGGYEQYF. The CDR3 coding sequence is TGTGCCATCAGGGAAGCGGGAGGCTACGAGCAGTACTTC.

The rearrangement joins TRBV28 to TRBJ1-1, with D possibly TRBD1 on 5 matching bases. The V end lost 3 bases, the J end lost 0 bases, and 11 bases lay between the germline ends. Germline-derived CDR1 and CDR2 are MDHEN and SYDVKM. This CDR3 is 15 amino acids long. The CDR3 DNA sequence: TGTGCCAGCAGTTTCTGGGGGACTATGAACACTGAAGCTTTCTTT. Translation gives CASSFWGTMNTEAFF.

The chain is built from TRBV6-5 and TRBJ2-2; a possible D gene is TRBD2 (6 bases). This CDR3 is 13 amino acids long. Germline V CDR1 and CDR2: MNHEY, SVGAGI. Trimming stripped 8 bases from V and 5 bases from J, with 12 bases between. The CDR3 DNA sequence: TGTGCCAGCCGGAGGGGTTATACCGGGGAGCTGTTTTTT. It codes for CASRRGYTGELFF.

This clone was recorded a few times. This chain links TRBV5-4 with TRBJ2-1; weak D call: TRBD2 (5 bases). Germline-derived CDR1 and CDR2 are SGHNT and YYREEE (reference sequence). CDR3 length: 17 residues. Trimming took 4 bases from V and 0 from J, leaving 17 bases between them. DNA for the CDR3: TGTGCCAGCAGCCGCGGGTTGAGAGAGAGCTCCTACAATGAGCAGTTCTTC. Translating gives CASSRGLRESSYNEQFF.

The chain combines TRBV5-1 with TRBJ2-5; weak D call: TRBD2 (6 bases). Trimming cost V 0 bases and J 5 bases, with 17 bases left between them. This CDR3 region has 16 residues. In germline, CDR1 is SGHRS, CDR2 YFSETQ. The DNA for the CDR3 is TGCGCCAGCAGCTTGGATTTAGGCGGCGGAGGGGAGACCCAGTACTTC. This sequence encodes CASSLDLGGGGETQYF. The full variable domain, in which reference TRBV5-1 and TRBJ2-5 provide the parts outside the CDR3, is KAGVTQTPRYLIKTRGQQVTLSCSPISGHRSVSWYQQTPGQGLQFLFEYFSETQRNKGNFPGRFSGRQFSNSRSEMNVSTLELGDSALYLCASSLDLGGGGETQYFGPGTRLLVL.

This chain connects TRBV19 to TRBJ2-4; the D gene is possibly TRBD2 (5 bases). The V end was cut by 7 bases, the J end by 8 bases, with 21 bases between. Germline values: CDR1 LNHDA, CDR2 SQIVND (reference sequence). The CDR3 consists of 15 residues. The chain's CDR3 is CASKDGLVKGDIQYF. For the CDR3, the DNA is TGTGCCAGTAAGGATGGCTTAGTTAAGGGAGACATTCAGTACTTC. The full variable domain, completed using reference TRBV19 and TRBJ2-4, is DGGITQSPKYLFRKEGQNVTLSCEQNLNHDAMYWYRQDPGQGLRLIYYSQIVNDFQKGDIAEGYSVSREKKESFPLTVTSAQKNPTAFYLCASKDGLVKGDIQYFGAGTRLSVL.

V is TRBV11-3 and J is TRBJ2-5; 12 bases align to TRBD2. This CDR3 spans 15 amino acids. The germline CDR1 and CDR2 sequences are SGHNT and YENEEA. V dropped 5 bases and J dropped 5; count of bases not matched to a gene: 6. The CDR3 region is CASSPGGLAGETQYF. DNA of the CDR3: TGTGCCAGCAGCCCGGGCGGACTAGCGGGGGAGACCCAGTACTTC.

This chain joins TRBV6-2 or TRBV6-3 and TRBJ1-1; 8 bases line up with TRBD1. The CDR3 is 18 amino acids. Germline values: CDR1 MNHEY, CDR2 SVGEGT. V trimming: 0 bases; J trimming: 0 bases; junction bases outside the gene matches: 9. The CDR3 bases are TGTGCCAGCAGTTACTCCCGGGGCAGGGGGCACGTGAACACTGAAGCTTTCTTT. This codes for CASSYSRGRGHVNTEAFF.

The CDR3 region is CASSLGGKGNYGYTF. In DNA, the CDR3 is TGTGCCAGCAGCTTGGGTGGTAAGGGGAACTATGGCTACACCTTC. This chain joins TRBV5-5 and TRBJ1-2, with D possibly being TRBD1 (5 bases). This CDR3 has 15 amino acids. Trimming took off 0 bases at V and 2 bases at J, with 11 bases between the two ends. CDR1 is SGHKS and CDR2 is YYEKEE in the germline V gene (reference sequence).

The CDR3 protein is CASSQVSSTEAFF. The CDR3 DNA sequence: TGTGCCAGCAGCCAAGTTTCCAGTACTGAAGCTTTCTTT. The chain links TRBV3-1 (or the pseudogene TRBV3-2) to TRBJ1-1; D is uncertain. V was cut by 1 base and J by 5 bases, with 8 bases left in between. The germline V gene has CDR1 LGHDT and CDR2 YNNKEL (reference sequence). The CDR3 loop spans 13 amino acids.